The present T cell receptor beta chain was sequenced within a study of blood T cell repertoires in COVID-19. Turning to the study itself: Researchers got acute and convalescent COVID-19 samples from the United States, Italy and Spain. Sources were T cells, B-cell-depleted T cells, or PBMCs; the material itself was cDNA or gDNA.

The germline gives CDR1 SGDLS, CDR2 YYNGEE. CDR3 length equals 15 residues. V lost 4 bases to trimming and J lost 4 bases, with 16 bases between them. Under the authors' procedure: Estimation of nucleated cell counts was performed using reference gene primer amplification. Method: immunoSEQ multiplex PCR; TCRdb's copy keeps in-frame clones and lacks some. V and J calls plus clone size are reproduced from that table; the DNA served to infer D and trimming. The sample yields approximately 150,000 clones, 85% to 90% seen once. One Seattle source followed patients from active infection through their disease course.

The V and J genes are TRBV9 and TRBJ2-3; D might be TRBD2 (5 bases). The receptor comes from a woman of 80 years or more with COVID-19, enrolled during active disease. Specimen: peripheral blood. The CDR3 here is CASSPRVGAPDTQYF. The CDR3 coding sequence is TGTGCCAGCAGCCCCCGTGTGGGAGCCCCAGATACGCAGTATTTT. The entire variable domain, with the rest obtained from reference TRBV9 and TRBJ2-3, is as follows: DSGVTQTPKHLITATGQRVTLRCSPRSGDLSVYWYQQSLDQGLQFLIQYYNGEERAKGNILERFSAQQFPDLHSELNLSSLELGDSALYFCASSPRVGAPDTQYFGPGTRLTVL.